This entry lists 21 T cell receptor beta chains sequenced from one sample in a study of shared clonotypes between healthy human individuals. Cells designated naive CD8 were CD45RO-negative and were positively selected for CCR7, with terminally differentiated effector memory CD45RA+ cells excluded. TCRdb's table, derived via immunoSEQ multiplex PCR, lists solely in-frame clones and lacks some. The sample shows about 2.2 million clones, about 94% of them seen only once. Source material: naive CD8+ T cells from PBMCs. The origin of the receptors is a man aged 18 to 30 in good health. Some clones in this sample may be carry-over from other donors' samples.

The genes are TRBV6-5 and TRBJ2-7; TRBD2 is a possible D gene (5 bases). V lost 4 bases, J lost 0 bases, and 7 bases lay in between. CDR3 length equals 13 residues. Germline V gene sequence: CDR1 MNHEY, CDR2 SVGAGI. CDR3 DNA: TGTGCCAGCAGTTCCACTAGCTCCTACGAGCAGTACTTC. Translation: CASSSTSSYEQYF.

The chain uses TRBV4-3 and TRBJ2-6, with D possibly matching TRBD2 (5 bases). Germline V CDR1 and CDR2: LGHNA, YSLEER. This CDR3 is 18 amino acids long. V was cut by 0 bases and J by 0 bases, with 12 bases left in between. The CDR3 bases are TGCGCCAGCAGCCAAGATTTCGTAGGGAGCTCTGGGGCCAACGTCCTGACTTTC. Translated: CASSQDFVGSSGANVLTF.

V usage is TRBV14 and J usage is TRBJ2-2, with D hard to call. V gave up 0 bases and J gave up 5 bases, with 1 base separating them. The germline CDR1 and CDR2 sequences are SGHDN and FVKESK. CDR3 length: 12 residues. As DNA, the CDR3 is TGTGCCAGCAGCCAAGAAACCGGGGAGCTGTTTTTT. Encoded protein: CASSQETGELFF.

The CDR3 region has the DNA TGCAGCGTTTTAGGACAGACGGAGACCCAGTACTTC. Translation gives CSVLGQTETQYF. The V call is TRBV29-1, the J call TRBJ2-5; a possible D gene is TRBD1 (6 bases). Germline V gene lookup returns CDR1 SQVTM and CDR2 ANQGSEA. This CDR3 is 12 amino acids long. V was shortened by 5 bases and J by 5 bases, with 12 bases between the two germline ends. The full variable domain, its missing parts supplied by reference TRBV29-1 and TRBJ2-5, is SAVISQKPSRDICQRGTSLTIQCQVDSQVTMMFWYRQQPGQSLTLIATANQGSEATYESGFVIDKFPISRPNLTFSTLTVSNMSPEDSSIYLCSVLGQTETQYFGPGTRLLVL.

The V and J genes are TRBV4-2 and TRBJ2-2; D remains ambiguous. Trimming stripped 4 bases from V and 2 bases from J, with 11 bases between. This CDR3 is 15 amino acids long. CDR1 and CDR2 (germline): LGHNA, YNFKEQ. The CDR3 sequence is CASSPGPYNTGELFF. The CDR3, as DNA: TGTGCCAGCAGCCCCGGACCGTATAACACCGGGGAGCTGTTTTTT.

This chain links TRBV7-8 with TRBJ2-5; D gene unclear. Trimming stripped 5 bases from V and 2 bases from J, with 12 bases between. This CDR3 has 14 amino acids. Germline CDR1 is SGHVS and CDR2 is FQNEAQ. CDR3 in amino acids: CASSRRPTQETQYF. CDR3 coding DNA: TGTGCCAGCAGCCGACGACCTACGCAAGAGACCCAGTACTTC.

The V and J genes are TRBV6-6 and TRBJ2-1; 9 bases line up with TRBD2. Germline CDR1 and CDR2: MNHNY and SVGAGI (reference sequence). The CDR3 length is 15 residues. The V and J ends lost 6 bases and 7 bases, in that order; junction bases with no gene match: 10. CDR3 sequence (DNA): TGTGCCAGCAGCCAGTGGGCTAGCGGGGCGAATGAGCAGTTCTTC. Amino acids: CASSQWASGANEQFF.

V is TRBV28 and J is TRBJ2-7; D tentatively reads TRBD1 or TRBD2 (5 bases each). This CDR3 spans 17 amino acids. V lost 2 bases and J lost 2, with 19 bases in between. Germline CDR1 MDHEN, CDR2 SYDVKM. The CDR3 sequence: CASSLGVVGERPYEQYF. CDR3 bases: TGTGCCAGCAGTTTAGGGGTTGTGGGGGAGCGACCCTACGAGCAGTACTTC.

The CDR3 spells CASSLVGTAYYEQYF. For the CDR3, the DNA is TGTGCCAGCAGTTTAGTGGGGACAGCCTACTACGAGCAGTACTTC. This chain joins TRBV27 and TRBJ2-7; the match to TRBD1 covers 7 bases. This CDR3 is 15 amino acids long. With 2 bases clipped from V and 3 bases from J, the junction kept 7 bases outside the gene matches. The V gene's germline CDR1 is MNHEY and CDR2 SMNVEV (reference sequence).

The CDR3 is CASLMTPGNTIYF. CDR3 nucleotides: TGTGCCAGTCTCATGACGCCCGGAAACACCATATATTTT. The chain has TRBV7-8 and TRBJ1-3, with D hard to call. CDR3 length equals 13 residues. In germline, CDR1 is SGHVS, CDR2 FQNEAQ. Trimming shortened V by 9 bases and J by 4 bases, and 13 bases separated the two germline ends.

In nucleotides, the CDR3 is TGTGCCACCAGCAGATCGACAGGGACTTTCGCCGAGCAGTACTTC. This encodes CATSRSTGTFAEQYF. The rearrangement joins TRBV15 to TRBJ2-7, with D maybe TRBD1 (7 bases). The V end lost 2 bases, the J end lost 6 bases, and 17 bases lay between the germline ends. Germline-derived CDR1 and CDR2 are LNHNV and YYDKDF (reference sequence). This CDR3 is built from 15 residues.

The chain recombines TRBV7-3 with TRBJ2-1; D possibly matches TRBD1 or TRBD2 (5 bases each). Germline CDR1 reads SGHTA; CDR2 reads FQGTGA. The CDR3 sequence is 14 residues long. Trimming shortened V by 2 bases and J by 4 bases, and 9 bases separated the two germline ends. CDR3 protein: CASSLGDGYNEQFF. CDR3 in DNA: TGTGCCAGCAGCTTAGGGGACGGGTACAATGAGCAGTTCTTC.

The chain employs TRBV5-1 and TRBJ1-1; D gene uncertain. V dropped 4 bases and J dropped 1 base, with 11 bases sitting between them. The germline gives CDR1 SGHRS, CDR2 YFSETQ. This CDR3 has 14 amino acids. CDR3 loop: CASSTWAGNTEAFF. CDR3 coding DNA: TGCGCCAGCAGCACGTGGGCTGGGAACACTGAAGCTTTCTTT.

V usage is TRBV27 and J usage is TRBJ1-2, with D possibly matching TRBD1 (6 bases). The CDR3 spans 14 residues. V lost 1 base and J 6 bases, leaving 12 bases between the germline ends. Germline V CDR1 and CDR2: MNHEY, SMNVEV (reference sequence). Here the CDR3 reads CASSLYRGLDGYTF. DNA of the CDR3: TGTGCCAGCAGTTTATATCGGGGGCTTGATGGCTACACCTTC.

On this clone itself: Other DNA sequences in the same sample also yield this CDR3. The chain has TRBV6-1 and TRBJ2-7; D is undetermined. The CDR3 has 11 amino acids. With 3 bases removed from V and 3 bases from J, the gap between germline ends came to 3 bases. Germline values: CDR1 MNHNS, CDR2 SASEGT. The CDR3 loop reads CASSDGYEQYF. CDR3 in DNA: TGTGCCAGCAGTGATGGCTACGAGCAGTACTTC.

The chain is built from TRBV7-3 and TRBJ2-1; D possibly corresponds to TRBD2 (6 bases). CDR1 and CDR2 (germline): SGHTA, FQGTGA. This CDR3 comprises 15 residues. V lost 1 base to trimming and J lost 2 bases, with 9 bases between them. As DNA, the CDR3 is TGTGCCAGCAGCTTAATTTCTAGCGCCTACAATGAGCAGTTCTTC. It specifies CASSLISSAYNEQFF. Filled out from reference TRBV7-3 and TRBJ2-1, the complete variable domain reads GAGVSQTPSNKVTEKGKYVELRCDPISGHTALYWYRQSLGQGPEFLIYFQGTGAADDSGLPNDRFFAVRPEGSVSTLKIQRTERGDSAVYLCASSLISSAYNEQFFGPGTRLTVL.

This clone was counted only a few times. The V call is TRBV6-5, the J call TRBJ1-4, with unresolved D. V gave up 5 bases and J gave up 4 bases, with 11 bases separating them. This CDR3 contains 14 residues. Germline V gives CDR1 MNHEY, CDR2 SVGAGI. The CDR3, as DNA: TGTGCCAGCAGTACCGGGCAGATTAATGAAAAACTGTTTTTT. Residues: CASSTGQINEKLFF.

CDR3 bases: TGTGCCAGCAGTTTATCCCCGAAACAGGGGGTCACAGATACGCAGTATTTT. Its protein product is CASSLSPKQGVTDTQYF. V gene TRBV27 combines with J gene TRBJ2-3; 8 positions match TRBD1. This CDR3 contains 17 residues. Trimming cost V 0 bases and J 2 bases; bases outside gene matches: 7. Germline V gives CDR1 MNHEY, CDR2 SMNVEV (reference sequence).

The chain combines TRBV11-2 with TRBJ1-2, with D maybe TRBD1 (6 bases). V lost 5 bases to trimming and J lost 6 bases, with 19 bases between them. This CDR3 is built from 15 residues. In germline, CDR1 is SGHAT, CDR2 FQNNGV. The CDR3 sequence is CASSPALGAVHGYTF. CDR3 nucleotide sequence: TGTGCCAGCAGCCCCGCCCTGGGGGCAGTTCATGGCTACACCTTC.

The chain has TRBV9 and TRBJ2-1, with D hard to call. This CDR3 comprises 12 residues. Trimming removed 3 bases from V and 7 bases from J, with 8 bases in between. CDR1 and CDR2 from the germline V gene are SGDLS and YYNGEE. In nucleotides, the CDR3 is TGTGCCAGCAGCGCCGACGGTAATGAGCAGTTCTTC. This codes for CASSADGNEQFF.

The chain is built from TRBV4-3 and TRBJ1-4, with a possible D match to TRBD1 (5 bases). Germline V CDR1 and CDR2: LGHNA, YSLEER. Trimming shortened V by 0 bases and J by 0 bases, and 11 bases separated the two germline ends. The CDR3 sequence is 17 residues long. The CDR3 reads CASSQERGDTTNEKLFF. CDR3 DNA sequence: TGCGCCAGCAGCCAAGAAAGAGGGGATACAACTAATGAAAAACTGTTTTTT.